Each of the 16 T cell receptor beta chains below was sequenced from the same sample in a study of blood T cell repertoires in COVID-19. Sequenced by immunoSEQ multiplex PCR; TCRdb stores in-frame clones only, minus some. The data contain 20,000 to 30,000 clones, roughly 86% of them singletons. The sample taken for sequencing was peripheral blood. The receptors stem from a human donor with active COVID-19. The donor label of this sample is uncertain.

The chain recombines TRBV5-1 with TRBJ2-5; TRBD2 agrees at 7 bases. The CDR3 covers 14 residues. Germline V gene data show CDR1 as SGHRS and CDR2 as YFSETQ. Losses at the gene ends were 9 bases for V and 3 bases for J; bases not matched to a gene: 11. Written as DNA, the CDR3 is TGCGCCACCACTCGGGGGGATGCGGAAGAGACCCAGTACTTC. Translating gives CATTRGDAEETQYF.

CDR3 coding DNA: TGTGCCAGCAGCTCGCGACAGGGGCAGAACACTGAAGCTTTCTTT. This gives the protein CASSSRQGQNTEAFF. The chain recombines TRBV9 with TRBJ1-1; the match to TRBD1 covers 8 bases. The CDR3 sequence is 15 residues long. CDR1 is SGDLS, CDR2 YYNGEE, per germline. J lost 1 base, V lost 4 bases, and 6 bases had no gene match.

The rearrangement joins TRBV4-2 to TRBJ1-2; TRBD1 aligns across 12 bases. This CDR3 comprises 15 residues. The germline V gene has CDR1 LGHNA and CDR2 YNFKEQ. V shed 0 bases and J 7 bases; nucleotides not matched to a gene: 3. CDR3 DNA sequence: TGTGCCAGCAGCCAAGAATTGGGACAGGGGGCTGGCTACACCTTC. This codes for CASSQELGQGAGYTF.

V is TRBV12-3 or TRBV12-4 and J is TRBJ2-7; D uncertain. This CDR3 contains 11 residues. The ends were cut back, 10 bases at V and 2 bases at J, with 9 bases in the middle. The CDR3 DNA is TGTGCCACTAGTGCCGCCTACGAGCAGTACTTC. This sequence encodes CATSAAYEQYF.

Notes on this clone: The junction and the germline gene differ at one end; a read error may be behind it. This chain joins TRBV7-7 and TRBJ2-3; TRBD2 matches 7 bases. The CDR3 runs to 16 residues. Germline assignment: CDR1 SSHAT and CDR2 FNYEAQ (reference sequence). The DNA for the CDR3 is TGTGCTAGCAGCTTAGGCAAGGGAGGGGCGACAGATACGCAGTATTTT. It yields the protein CASSLGKGGATDTQYF.

The chain couples TRBV10-1 to TRBJ2-4; maybe TRBD1 (5 bases). Between the trimmed V and J ends, which lost 2 bases and 6 bases, there was a span of 11 bases. The V gene's germline CDR1 is WNHNN and CDR2 SYGVQD (reference sequence). This CDR3 has 14 amino acids. CDR3 coding DNA: TGCGCCAGCAGTGAGGACAGCCATCTAAACATTCAGTACTTC. Translated, it gives CASSEDSHLNIQYF.

This chain connects TRBV11-3 to TRBJ2-2, with D perhaps TRBD1 (5 bases). Germline V gene sequence: CDR1 SGHNT, CDR2 YENEEA. The CDR3 is 13 residues long. V was cut by 10 bases and J by 8 bases, with 17 bases left in between. In DNA form, the CDR3 reads TGTGCCACCGCCTCCCCCAGGGTTGGGGAGCTGTTTTTT. It specifies CATASPRVGELFF.

The CDR3, as DNA: TGTGCCAGCAGATCCTGGACAGAAACCTACGAGCAGTACTTC. This gives the protein CASRSWTETYEQYF. This rearrangement joins TRBV28 to TRBJ2-7; D may be TRBD1 (6 bases). CDR1 is MDHEN and CDR2 is SYDVKM in the germline V gene. The CDR3 runs 14 residues. Trimming pared 6 bases from V and 2 bases from J, leaving 14 bases between. Complete variable domain (other parts from reference TRBV28 and TRBJ2-7): DVKVTQSSRYLVKRTGEKVFLECVQDMDHENMFWYRQDPGLGLRLIYFSYDVKMKEKGDIPEGYSVSREKKERFSLILESASTNQTSMYLCASRSWTETYEQYFGPGTRLTVT.

The gene calls are TRBV7-6 and TRBJ2-5, with D perhaps TRBD2 (6 bases). Trimming removed 4 bases from V and 5 bases from J, with 17 bases in between. The germline V gene has CDR1 SGHVS and CDR2 FNYEAQ. This CDR3 is built from 15 residues. The CDR3 protein is CASSSSGPGRETQYF. As DNA, the CDR3 is TGTGCCAGCAGCTCTTCCGGGCCGGGGAGGGAGACCCAGTACTTC.

This sequence joins TRBV3-1 (or the pseudogene TRBV3-2) and TRBJ2-3; TRBD1 agrees at 7 bases. CDR3 length: 20 residues. Germline CDR1 reads LGHDT; CDR2 reads YNNKEL (reference sequence). With V trimmed by 0 bases and J by 1 base, 16 bases remained unmatched. CDR3 in amino acids: CASSQDLRDSRNFRTDTQYF. CDR3 nucleotides: TGTGCCAGCAGCCAAGATCTCCGGGACAGCCGTAACTTTCGCACAGATACGCAGTATTTT.

The chain links TRBV6-1 to TRBJ2-1; D uncertain. Germline CDR1 and CDR2: MNHNS and SASEGT. Trimming cost V 1 base and J 6 bases, with 10 bases left between them. The CDR3 spans 14 residues. Here the CDR3 reads CASSEGLVGNEQFF. CDR3 sequence (DNA): TGTGCCAGCAGTGAAGGCCTAGTGGGCAATGAGCAGTTCTTC.

The V and J genes are TRBV15 and TRBJ2-7, with a possible D match to TRBD2 (5 bases). The germline CDR1 and CDR2 sequences are LNHNV and YYDKDF (reference sequence). The ends were cut back, 0 bases at V and 1 base at J, with 22 bases in the middle. This CDR3 spans 19 amino acids. In nucleotides, the CDR3 is TGTGCCACCAGCAGAGATAAGTTAATTAGGCGGACTGAGTCCTACGAGCAGTACTTC. Its translation: CATSRDKLIRRTESYEQYF.

The chain employs TRBV6-5 and TRBJ1-2, with TRBD1 matching over 7 bases. CDR1 is MNHEY, CDR2 SVGAGI, per germline. The CDR3 is made up of 14 amino acids. V shed 5 bases and J 0 bases; nucleotides not matched to a gene: 3. The CDR3 region is CASSRDRANYGYTF. The CDR3 DNA is TGTGCCAGCAGTAGGGACAGAGCTAACTATGGCTACACCTTC.

The chain is built from TRBV20-1 and TRBJ2-7; D not resolved. The CDR3 has 10 amino acids. Trimming took off 3 bases at V and 6 bases at J, with 6 bases between the two ends. CDR1 is DFQATT, CDR2 SNEGSKA, per germline (reference sequence). The DNA for the CDR3 is TGCAGTGCTAGCGGTGGCGAGCAGTACTTC. This gives the protein CSASGGEQYF.

The J gene is TRBJ2-1, the V gene TRBV14, with D perhaps TRBD1 (6 bases). The germline V gene has CDR1 SGHDN and CDR2 FVKESK. This CDR3 region has 16 residues. Between the trimmed V and J ends, which lost 1 base and 2 bases, there was a span of 12 bases. CDR3 nucleotides: TGTGCCAGCAGCCAAGTTACAGGGTCGGCCTACAATGAGCAGTTCTTC. Protein: CASSQVTGSAYNEQFF.

The J gene is TRBJ1-2, the V gene TRBV29-1; 7 nucleotides line up with TRBD1. V shed 7 bases and J 8 bases; nucleotides not matched to a gene: 7. The CDR3 loop spans 11 amino acids. The germline CDR1 and CDR2 sequences are SQVTM and ANQGSEA. Here the CDR3 DNA reads TGCAGCGGTCAGGGGGAAAGCGGCTACACCTTC. Protein sequence: CSGQGESGYTF.